One and the same sample provided the 20 T cell receptor beta chains below, sequenced in a study of T cells in Graves' hyperthyroidism and ophthalmopathy. Amplification targeted TCR beta CDR3 regions from RNA transcripts. Carried out on the TCR CDR3, a first-round RT-PCR used the HTBI primer set. TCRdb reprocessed the multiplex PCR reads with MiXCR, giving one entry per CDR3 protein. Of around 200,000 distinct CDR3 sequences listed, about 16% were seen once; the top ten hold about two fifths. The specimen sequenced was blood. These receptors were obtained from a man aged 40-50 years with Graves' hyperthyroidism.

This clonotype appeared many times. The CDR3 DNA reads as TGCGCCAGCAGCGGGACAGGGGCGCTCGTCGAGACCCAGTACTTC. Translated, it gives CASSGTGALVETQYF. The chain recombines TRBV5-1 with TRBJ2-5; 10 bases line up with TRBD1. Germline assignment: CDR1 SGHRS and CDR2 YFSETQ. The CDR3 consists of 15 residues. V lost 4 bases and J lost 5; bases outside the gene matches: 8.

The V and J genes are TRBV3-1 and TRBJ2-2; 9 positions match TRBD1. Germline V gene lookup returns CDR1 LGHDT and CDR2 YNNKEL (reference sequence). Unmatched junction bases numbered 5, after V lost 2 bases and J lost 7 bases. The CDR3 length is 15 residues. Here the CDR3 reads CASSQTGGAGGELFF. As DNA, the CDR3 is TGTGCCAGCAGCCAAACAGGGGGCGCGGGCGGGGAGCTGTTTTTT.

In its sample, this clonotype was seen many times. The V and J genes are TRBV30 and TRBJ1-2, with 7 bases fitting TRBD1. CDR1 is GTSNPN and CDR2 is SVGIG in the germline V gene (reference sequence). The CDR3 totals 14 residues. J lost 7 bases, V lost 4 bases, and 12 bases had no gene match. CDR3 region: CAWTPGTVSGGYTF. In DNA, the CDR3 is TGTGCCTGGACCCCCGGGACAGTCAGTGGTGGCTACACCTTC.

This clonotype showed up just a few times. The J gene is TRBJ1-1, the V gene TRBV5-1; possible D gene TRBD1, 5 bases. This CDR3 region has 15 residues. Germline CDR1 reads SGHRS; CDR2 reads YFSETQ. V was clipped by 7 bases and J by 8 bases, with 24 bases between them. The CDR3 coding sequence is TGCGCCAGCGGCCGAAACCCGGGACGGTCCTGGGAAGCTTTCTTT. This codes for CASGRNPGRSWEAFF.

This clonotype was picked up a small number of times. This chain connects TRBV6-5 to TRBJ1-5; 7 bases are a match to TRBD1. CDR3 length: 15 amino acids. The germline V gene has CDR1 MNHEY and CDR2 SVGAGI. J was trimmed by 6 bases and V by 2 bases; bases with no gene match: 7. Here the CDR3 DNA reads TGTGCCAGCAGTTACATACAGGGGATGGGTCAGCCCCAGCATTTT. It is translated as CASSYIQGMGQPQHF.

The sample holds a few counts of this clonotype. This chain connects TRBV29-1 to TRBJ1-5; D is perhaps TRBD1 (5 bases). This CDR3 has 12 residues. The V and J ends lost 5 bases and 4 bases respectively, with 9 bases between them. Germline CDR1 is SQVTM and CDR2 is ANQGSEA. CDR3 residues: CSVTEGNQPQHF. The CDR3 DNA follows: TGCAGCGTTACGGAGGGGAATCAGCCCCAGCATTTT.

The table lists this clonotype with many counts. The rearrangement joins TRBV11-2 to TRBJ2-3; unclear D gene. In germline, CDR1 is SGHAT, CDR2 FQNNGV. The length of the CDR3 is 12 residues. Trimming took 0 bases from V and 6 from J, leaving 4 bases between them. CDR3 nucleotide sequence: TGTGCCAGCAGCTTAGATTCCGATACGCAGTATTTT. Translating it yields CASSLDSDTQYF. Full variable domain (remainder filled in from reference TRBV11-2 and TRBJ2-3): EAGVAQSPRYKIIEKRQSVAFWCNPISGHATLYWYQQILGQGPKLLIQFQNNGVVDDSQLPKDRFSAERLKGVDSTLKIQPAKLEDSAVYLCASSLDSDTQYFGPGTRLTVL.

The chain has TRBV20-1 and TRBJ1-6; tentative D call: TRBD1 (6 bases). CDR1 is DFQATT and CDR2 is SNEGSKA in the germline V gene (reference sequence). This CDR3 has 18 amino acids. Trimming took 6 bases from V and 1 from J, leaving 22 bases between them. This CDR3 is CSADGGVTGTSYNSPLHF. The CDR3 nucleotides read TGCAGTGCCGACGGTGGGGTGACAGGAACATCCTATAATTCACCCCTCCACTTT.

Turning to this clonotype: A much more abundant neighbour one base away suggests this may be a read error. V and J are TRBV20-1 and TRBJ2-2; TRBD1 aligns across 7 bases. Looked up from germline, CDR1 is DFQATT and CDR2 is SNEGSKA (reference sequence). V lost 6 bases and J lost 4; bases outside the gene matches: 14. The CDR3 contains 16 residues. Written as DNA, the CDR3 is TGCAGTGCCCCGGGACGGCAGGGGGTACTCACCGGGGAGCTGTTTTTT. This sequence encodes CSAPGRQGVLTGELFF.

This clonotype was found many times. This chain uses TRBV28 with TRBJ1-6; TRBD1 agrees at 8 bases. Per germline, CDR1 MDHEN and CDR2 SYDVKM. This CDR3 has 15 amino acids. V dropped 3 bases and J dropped 9; count of bases not matched to a gene: 7. The DNA for the CDR3 is TGTGCCAGCAGTTTCACCGGACAGGGTGGTTCACCCCTCCACTTT. This gives the protein CASSFTGQGGSPLHF.

At least ten counts were recorded for this clonotype. This chain joins TRBV30 and TRBJ2-2; the D gene is possibly TRBD1 (6 bases). The CDR3 totals 16 residues. Deletions cut 3 bases from V and 6 bases from J, with 20 bases between. Germline lookup yields CDR1 GTSNPN and CDR2 SVGIG (reference sequence). In DNA form, the CDR3 reads TGTGCCTGGAGGGGTTTACAGGGAGCCTCTCCCGGGGAGCTGTTTTTT. Amino acid sequence: CAWRGLQGASPGELFF.

The V call is TRBV4-2, the J call TRBJ1-2; possibly TRBD1 for D (5 bases). Germline assignment: CDR1 LGHNA and CDR2 YNFKEQ. V was trimmed by 2 bases and J by 0 bases, leaving 13 bases between them. CDR3 length equals 16 residues. Here the CDR3 DNA reads TGTGCCAGCAGCCAACAAGGACACCTCGCTAACTATGGCTACACCTTC. Encoded protein: CASSQQGHLANYGYTF.

The genes are TRBV7-2 and TRBJ1-2; D is ambiguous. From germline, CDR1 is SGHTA and CDR2 FQGNSA. The CDR3 is 13 amino acids. The germline V and J ends were trimmed by 4 bases and 4 bases, with 10 bases remaining between them. The CDR3 nucleotides are TGTGCCAGCAGCTATCGCCTATCCTATGGCTACACCTTC. Translating gives CASSYRLSYGYTF.

This clonotype was seen many times. The CDR3: CASSRSLGQVIGEQYF. For the CDR3, the DNA is TGCGCCAGCAGTCGAAGTTTGGGACAGGTTATAGGGGAGCAGTACTTC. The chain uses TRBV5-1 and TRBJ2-7, with 8 bases lining up with TRBD1. The ends lost 5 bases at V and 7 bases at J; junction bases unmatched: 17. Germline V gene lookup returns CDR1 SGHRS and CDR2 YFSETQ. The CDR3 contains 16 residues.

This clonotype was observed many times. This rearrangement joins TRBV2 to TRBJ2-6, with D maybe TRBD2 (5 bases). Looked up from germline, CDR1 is SNHLY and CDR2 is FYNNEI. The V gene lost 11 bases and the J gene lost 2 bases, with 10 bases spanning the gap. The CDR3 has 13 amino acids. The CDR3 sequence: CAGSGTGANVLTF. CDR3 coding DNA: TGTGCCGGGAGTGGGACTGGGGCCAACGTCCTGACTTTC.

In its sample, this clonotype was seen many times. This chain links TRBV27 with TRBJ2-3; D is unresolved. From germline, CDR1 is MNHEY and CDR2 SMNVEV (reference sequence). The V end was cut by 8 bases, the J end by 4 bases, with 13 bases between. The CDR3 is made up of 13 amino acids. CDR3 region: CASSRPGADTQYF. CDR3 nucleotides: TGTGCCAGCTCCCGTCCGGGCGCAGATACGCAGTATTTT.

This clonotype appeared many times. The chain has TRBV5-5 and TRBJ2-3, with TRBD2 identical over 8 bases. The CDR3 is made up of 17 amino acids. Germline CDR1 is SGHKS and CDR2 is YYEKEE (reference sequence). With V trimmed by 3 bases and J by 1 base, 10 bases remained unmatched. Here the CDR3 DNA reads TGTGCCAGCAGCTCTCCTATAGCGGGGCGCGGCACAGATACGCAGTATTTT. This encodes CASSSPIAGRGTDTQYF.

This clonotype has ten or more counts. The CDR3 sequence is CASSFSHNTEAFF. CDR3 coding DNA: TGTGCCAGCAGTTTTTCGCACAACACTGAAGCTTTCTTT. V is TRBV28 and J is TRBJ1-1; no reliable D call. From germline, CDR1 is MDHEN and CDR2 SYDVKM. This CDR3 has 13 residues. Trimming took 3 bases from V and 2 from J, leaving 7 bases between them. Complete variable domain (other parts from reference TRBV28 and TRBJ1-1): DVKVTQSSRYLVKRTGEKVFLECVQDMDHENMFWYRQDPGLGLRLIYFSYDVKMKEKGDIPEGYSVSREKKERFSLILESASTNQTSMYLCASSFSHNTEAFFGQGTRLTVV.

This clonotype was recorded at least ten times. The rearrangement links TRBV5-5 to TRBJ2-2; 8 bases line up with TRBD1. The CDR3 consists of 14 residues. CDR1 is SGHKS, CDR2 YYEKEE, per germline (reference sequence). After removal of 5 bases from V and 4 bases from J, the junction contained 4 bases not matched to a gene. The CDR3 bases are TGTGCCAGCAGGTGGACAGGGAGCACCGGGGAGCTGTTTTTT. Protein product: CASRWTGSTGELFF.

This clonotype was seen at least ten times. The rearrangement links TRBV7-2 to TRBJ1-2, with a tentative D call TRBD1 (5 bases). In germline, CDR1 is SGHTA, CDR2 FQGNSA. Trimming pared 7 bases from V and 0 bases from J, leaving 18 bases between. CDR3 length equals 16 residues. The CDR3 is CASIPGTGRANYGYTF. The CDR3 DNA sequence: TGTGCCAGCATCCCCGGCACAGGAAGAGCTAACTATGGCTACACCTTC.